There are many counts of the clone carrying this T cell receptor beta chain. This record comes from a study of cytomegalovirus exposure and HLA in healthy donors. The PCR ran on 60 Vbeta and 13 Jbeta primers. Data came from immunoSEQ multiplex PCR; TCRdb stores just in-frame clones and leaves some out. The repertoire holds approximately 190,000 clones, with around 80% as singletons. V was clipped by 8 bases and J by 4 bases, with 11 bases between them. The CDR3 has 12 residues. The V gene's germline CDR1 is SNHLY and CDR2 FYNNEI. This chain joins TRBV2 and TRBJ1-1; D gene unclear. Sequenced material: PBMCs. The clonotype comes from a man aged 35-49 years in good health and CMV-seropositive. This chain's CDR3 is CASEQGSTEAFF. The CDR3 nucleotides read TGTGCCAGCGAGCAAGGGAGCACTGAAGCTTTCTTT.